The T cell receptor (beta chain) under discussion was sequenced for a study of cytomegalovirus exposure and HLA in healthy donors. Overall study findings and caveats: What a later analysis showed was that several of the most significant clusters appeared linked to common viral pathogens. HLA alleles were associated with 16,951 TCR beta sequences in a later analysis at 0.05 false discovery rate. An analysis that came later showed most CMV-associated TCR beta chains appearing HLA-restricted. Based on reports, TCR beta sequences accurately predicted HLA-A and HLA-B alleles for most subjects.

This clone has more than one count but fewer than ten. Antigen specificity is unknown. PCR was performed using 60 Vbeta and 13 Jbeta primers. Repertoires were generated with immunoSEQ multiplex PCR, while TCRdb's copy carries only in-frame clones and drops some. The sample has roughly 140,000 clones; less than 85% are singletons. This CDR3 has 14 amino acids. Germline V gene data show CDR1 as SGDLS and CDR2 as YYNGEE. The ends lost 1 base at V and 2 bases at J; junction bases unmatched: 1. The material sequenced was PBMCs. This TCR was sampled from a man aged 45-60 years in good health and CMV-seropositive. V usage is TRBV9 and J usage is TRBJ2-7; the match to TRBD2 covers 9 bases. The CDR3 loop is CASSVSGRTYEQYF. The CDR3, as DNA: TGTGCCAGCAGCGTAAGCGGGAGGACCTACGAGCAGTACTTC.